Sequencing of this TCR beta chain was carried out in a study of blood T cell repertoires in COVID-19. Under the authors' procedure: Amplification of reference gene primers was used by the study to estimate nucleated cell counts. Sequenced by immunoSEQ multiplex PCR; TCRdb stores in-frame clones only, minus some. V, J and clone size derive from that table, while D and trimming were established from the DNA sequence. The sample yields roughly 150,000 clones, roughly nine tenths seen once. Unmatched junction bases numbered 5, after V lost 6 bases and J lost 11 bases. The CDR3 is 11 residues long. CDR1 and CDR2 from the germline V gene are SNHLY and FYNNEI.

Sequencing input: peripheral blood. The chain has TRBV2 and TRBJ2-7, with 9 bases aligning to TRBD1. The sequence came from a man aged 60-69 years with acute or convalescent COVID-19. The DNA for the CDR3 is TGTGCCAGCAGGCACAGGGGGCTAAAGTACTTC. This translates into CASRHRGLKYF.